The present T cell receptor (beta chain) was sequenced within a study of blood T cell repertoires in COVID-19. Study at large: Samples taken during acute and convalescent COVID-19 were collected in the United States, Italy and Spain. The analysed material was cDNA or gDNA that came from T cells, B-cell-depleted T cells, or PBMCs.

Under the authors' procedure: For nucleated cells, counts were estimated from reference gene primer amplification. Method: immunoSEQ multiplex PCR; TCRdb's copy keeps in-frame clones and lacks some. Clone size and the V and J calls come from that table; the DNA yielded D and trimming. The data show about 120,000 clones, with about 83% seen just once and under 4% held by the top ten. With 4 bases removed from V and 0 bases from J, the gap between germline ends came to 8 bases. The length of the CDR3 is 14 residues. CDR1 is MNHEY, CDR2 SVGAGI, per germline. Input material: peripheral blood. This receptor was obtained from a man in his 60s with acute or convalescent COVID-19. V is TRBV6-5 and J is TRBJ2-3; possibly TRBD1 for D (6 bases). The CDR3 DNA reads as TGTGCCAGCAGTTGGACAGCGAGCACAGATACGCAGTATTTT. This sequence encodes CASSWTASTDTQYF.